The 27 T cell receptor beta chains below were found in one sample sequenced in a study of blood T cell repertoires in COVID-19. Clones were read by immunoSEQ multiplex PCR, and TCRdb kept only the in-frame ones, dropping some. Counted here are under 250,000 clones, 75% to 90% occurring once; the ten biggest clones make up around 3.2%. The sample comprised PBMCs or T cells enriched from blood (not recorded which). The receptors originated from a young woman in a cohort exposed to, infected with or recovered from COVID-19 (not recorded which).

The DNA for the CDR3 is TGTGCCAGCAGCACCAACGGGGGGGTCCTGTTTTTT. Translating gives CASSTNGGVLFF. The chain is built from TRBV7-3 and TRBJ2-2; 8 nucleotides agree with TRBD2. The CDR3 totals 12 residues. Germline-derived CDR1 and CDR2 are SGHTA and FQGTGA. The junction had 7 bases not matched to a gene; V was cut back by 5 bases and J by 14 bases.

The chain uses TRBV2 and TRBJ1-1; D perhaps matches TRBD1 (6 bases). The CDR3 loop spans 16 amino acids. CDR1 is SNHLY, CDR2 FYNNEI, per germline. Trimming took off 6 bases at V and 1 base at J, with 18 bases between the two ends. CDR3 residues: CASRPVGGRGNTEAFF. In nucleotides, the CDR3 is TGTGCCAGCAGACCAGTGGGGGGGCGAGGGAACACTGAAGCTTTCTTT.

The chain carries TRBV28 and TRBJ2-7; 10 bases fit TRBD1. Trimming removed 3 bases from V and 3 bases from J; junction bases left unmatched: 5. Germline lookup yields CDR1 MDHEN and CDR2 SYDVKM. This CDR3 contains 15 residues. The CDR3 sequence is CASSLHRDRGYEQYF. The CDR3 DNA sequence: TGTGCCAGCAGTTTGCACCGGGACAGGGGCTACGAGCAGTACTTC.

The gene calls are TRBV7-3 and TRBJ2-5, with TRBD2 matching over 9 bases. Germline V lookup: CDR1 SGHTA, CDR2 FQGTGA. The CDR3 has 15 residues. The junction had 3 bases not matched to a gene; V was cut back by 3 bases and J by 1 base. CDR3 bases: TGTGCCAGCAGCTTTTTAGCGGGGGCCCAAGAGACCCAGTACTTC. Protein: CASSFLAGAQETQYF.

This chain joins TRBV9 and TRBJ2-7; 9 bases match TRBD2. Germline V lookup: CDR1 SGDLS, CDR2 YYNGEE. The CDR3 runs to 14 residues. Trimming took 7 bases from V and 1 from J; bases not matched to a gene: 6. In nucleotides, the CDR3 is TGTGCCAGCGGACCGACTAGCGGTTCCTACGAGCAGTACTTC. Its translation: CASGPTSGSYEQYF.

The genes are TRBV6-1 and TRBJ2-5; D is possibly TRBD2 (5 bases). Trimming cost V 1 base and J 2 bases, with 11 bases left between them. CDR1 is MNHNS, CDR2 SASEGT, per germline. The CDR3 covers 15 residues. CDR3 coding DNA: TGTGCCAGCAGTGAAGAAACAGACTATCAAGAGACCCAGTACTTC. It is translated as CASSEETDYQETQYF.

The CDR3 spells CASSFFLNYGYTF. CDR3 bases: TGTGCCAGCAGCTTTTTCCTCAACTATGGCTACACCTTC. The chain links TRBV7-9 to TRBJ1-2; the D is unclear. The germline gives CDR1 SEHNR, CDR2 FQNEAQ (reference sequence). V was clipped by 3 bases and J by 2 bases, with 7 bases between them. The CDR3 is 13 amino acids.

This clone was found a few times. The V call is TRBV5-4, the J call TRBJ1-2, with TRBD1 matching over 7 bases. The V gene end was trimmed by 4 bases and the J gene end by 7 bases; junction bases not matched to a gene: 10. Germline V lookup: CDR1 SGHNT, CDR2 YYREEE (reference sequence). There are 14 residues in the CDR3. In DNA form, the CDR3 reads TGTGCCAGCAGCCTGACAGGGAGTAGGGGTGGCTACACCTTC. It yields the protein CASSLTGSRGGYTF.

The chain couples TRBV3-1 (or the pseudogene TRBV3-2) to TRBJ1-5, with 7 bases matching TRBD1. Germline CDR1 and CDR2: LGHDT and YNNKEL (reference sequence). Losses at the gene ends were 4 bases for V and 6 bases for J; bases not matched to a gene: 0. The CDR3 loop spans 12 amino acids. The CDR3 DNA reads TGTGCCAGCAGCCGACAGGGTCAGCCCCAGCATTTT. Translation gives CASSRQGQPQHF.

This chain uses TRBV3-1 (or the pseudogene TRBV3-2) with TRBJ1-5; D might be TRBD1 (5 bases). This CDR3 has 14 residues. CDR1 and CDR2 (germline): LGHDT, YNNKEL (reference sequence). V lost 4 bases, J lost 7 bases, and 14 bases lay in between. CDR3 in amino acids: CASSPTGGGQPQHF. CDR3 DNA: TGTGCCAGCAGCCCGACGGGGGGAGGACAGCCCCAGCATTTT.

V is TRBV19 and J is TRBJ1-6; 7 bases match TRBD1. The J segment lost 5 bases and the V segment lost 6 bases, leaving 1 base of the junction unmatched. The germline gives CDR1 LNHDA, CDR2 SQIVND (reference sequence). The CDR3 length is 13 residues. The CDR3 reads CASRDRDNSPLHF. As DNA, the CDR3 is TGTGCCAGTAGAGACAGGGATAATTCACCCCTCCACTTT.

The DNA of the CDR3 is TGTGCCAGCACCCCTTTTTTTTGGCCCCAGCATTTT. It codes for CASTPFFWPQHF. The V call is TRBV6-5, the J call TRBJ1-5; D call uncertain. Between the trimmed V and J ends, which lost 7 bases and 9 bases, there was a span of 13 bases. CDR1 is MNHEY, CDR2 SVGAGI, per germline. CDR3 length equals 12 residues.

The chain carries TRBV2 and TRBJ2-4; TRBD1 matches at 9 bases. The CDR3 totals 15 residues. The V gene's germline CDR1 is SNHLY and CDR2 FYNNEI. V dropped 6 bases and J dropped 6; count of bases not matched to a gene: 9. CDR3 residues: CASSEQGASLNIQYF. DNA of the CDR3: TGTGCCAGCAGCGAACAGGGGGCCAGCTTAAACATTCAGTACTTC.

V usage is TRBV5-6 and J usage is TRBJ2-2; possibly TRBD2 for D (7 bases). Germline V gene lookup returns CDR1 SGHDT and CDR2 YYEEEE. This CDR3 has 14 amino acids. The germline V and J ends were trimmed by 2 bases and 9 bases, with 14 bases remaining between them. The CDR3, as DNA: TGTGCCAGCAGCTTCCGGGGGGCGCAGCGGGAGCTGTTTTTT. Protein product: CASSFRGAQRELFF.

The chain couples TRBV21-1 to TRBJ2-7; TRBD1 is the table's D call and was not checked against the DNA. TRBV21-1 is described as a pseudogene. The CDR3 has 21 amino acids. In nucleotides, the CDR3 is TGTGCCAGCAGCAAAGTTGATCGGGGTAAGCGGGACAGGGATATAACCTACGAGCAGTACTTC. Translating it yields CASSKVDRGKRDRDITYEQYF.

This chain links TRBV9 with TRBJ2-5; a weak D match, TRBD1 (5 bases). Germline V CDR1 and CDR2: SGDLS, YYNGEE. Trimming left V 3 bases short and J 2 bases short, with 11 bases between. This CDR3 has 14 amino acids. The CDR3 reads CASSGGQSQETQYF. DNA for the CDR3: TGTGCCAGCAGCGGGGGCCAGAGTCAAGAGACCCAGTACTTC.

This chain uses TRBV9 with TRBJ1-1; TRBD1 might be the D (6 bases). CDR1 SGDLS and CDR2 YYNGEE come from the germline V gene. This CDR3 is built from 16 residues. V was cut by 5 bases and J by 3 bases, with 20 bases left in between. The CDR3: CASSVKVGGPDTEAFF. CDR3 in DNA: TGTGCCAGCAGTGTGAAAGTGGGGGGGCCGGACACTGAAGCTTTCTTT.

The chain is built from TRBV2 and TRBJ1-5, with TRBD1 as a possible D gene (5 bases). Between the trimmed V and J ends, which lost 3 bases and 4 bases, there was a span of 13 bases. The CDR3 consists of 15 residues. Per germline, CDR1 SNHLY and CDR2 FYNNEI. CDR3 nucleotide sequence: TGTGCCAGCAGTGATCAGGGACTAGGGAATCAGCCCCAGCATTTT. Translation: CASSDQGLGNQPQHF.

This clone showed up just a few times. The V call is TRBV29-1, the J call TRBJ1-4, with TRBD1 matching 7 bases. Trimming removed 6 bases from V and 5 bases from J; junction bases left unmatched: 12. The CDR3 runs to 15 residues. Germline lookup yields CDR1 SQVTM and CDR2 ANQGSEA. CDR3 bases: TGCAGCGTGGGGGCTCTGGGGACAGAGAATGAAAAACTGTTTTTT. Its protein is CSVGALGTENEKLFF.

The chain recombines TRBV11-3 with TRBJ2-1, with TRBD1 as a possible D gene (6 bases). This CDR3 is 13 amino acids long. Per germline, CDR1 SGHNT and CDR2 YENEEA. The germline V and J ends were trimmed by 5 bases and 3 bases, with 8 bases remaining between them. CDR3 region: CASSMDSYNEQFF. Here the CDR3 DNA reads TGTGCCAGCAGCATGGACAGCTACAATGAGCAGTTCTTC.

This chain uses TRBV19 with TRBJ1-1, with D tentatively TRBD1 (6 bases). The CDR3 spans 13 residues. Trimming took off 0 bases at V and 5 bases at J, with 7 bases between the two ends. CDR1 is LNHDA and CDR2 is SQIVND in the germline V gene (reference sequence). The CDR3 loop is CASSIDQGTEAFF. Here the CDR3 DNA reads TGTGCCAGTAGTATAGATCAGGGGACTGAAGCTTTCTTT.

The chain has TRBV7-6 and TRBJ1-1; D perhaps matches TRBD1 (5 bases). V shed 7 bases and J shed 0 bases, with 12 bases lying between them. Germline CDR1 SGHVS, CDR2 FNYEAQ. CDR3 length: 14 amino acids. The CDR3 DNA reads as TGTGCCAGCACCTGGGGGGATCTGAACACTGAAGCTTTCTTT. Encoded protein: CASTWGDLNTEAFF.

As DNA, the CDR3 is TGTGCCAGCAGTGGATTTCCGGGAGCCTACAATGAGCAGTTCTTC. Protein sequence: CASSGFPGAYNEQFF. The chain joins TRBV2 to TRBJ2-1; D possibly corresponds to TRBD2 (6 bases). Germline values: CDR1 SNHLY, CDR2 FYNNEI. V lost 4 bases and J lost 2, with 12 bases in between. The CDR3 has 15 amino acids.

V and J are TRBV5-1 and TRBJ2-1; weak D call: TRBD1 (7 bases). The V gene lost 4 bases and the J gene lost 4 bases, with 15 bases spanning the gap. Germline lookup yields CDR1 SGHRS and CDR2 YFSETQ. CDR3 length: 15 residues. Here the CDR3 reads CASSPMTGTYNEQFF. The CDR3, as DNA: TGCGCCAGCAGCCCGATGACAGGGACTTACAATGAGCAGTTCTTC.

The chain has TRBV19 and TRBJ1-5; 10 nucleotides line up with TRBD1. V was pared by 5 bases and J by 7 bases, with 5 bases of the junction left unmatched. The germline V gene encodes CDR1 LNHDA and CDR2 SQIVND (reference sequence). The CDR3 loop spans 14 amino acids. The CDR3: CASSSWDRGQPQHF. CDR3 DNA sequence: TGTGCCAGTAGTTCTTGGGACAGGGGACAGCCCCAGCATTTT. Based on the CDR3 plus reference TRBV19 and TRBJ1-5, the full variable domain is DGGITQSPKYLFRKEGQNVTLSCEQNLNHDAMYWYRQDPGQGLRLIYYSQIVNDFQKGDIAEGYSVSREKKESFPLTVTSAQKNPTAFYLCASSSWDRGQPQHFGDGTRLSIL.

The rearrangement links TRBV6-6 to TRBJ2-5; 8 positions agree with TRBD1. Per the germline V gene, CDR1 is MNHNY and CDR2 is SVGAGI (reference sequence). The trim removed 0 bases at V and 6 bases at J, leaving 9 bases unmatched. CDR3 size: 16 residues. DNA for the CDR3: TGTGCCAGCAGTTACTCGGGCCAGGGGGCGGTAAAGACCCAGTACTTC. Its translation is CASSYSGQGAVKTQYF.

The gene calls are TRBV7-8 and TRBJ1-2; possibly TRBD1 for D (6 bases). Deletions cut 5 bases from V and 5 bases from J, with 18 bases between. CDR1 and CDR2 (germline): SGHVS, FQNEAQ. This CDR3 comprises 15 residues. CDR3 bases: TGTGCCAGCAGCGCTGAGGTCGGGACACCTTATGGCTACACCTTC. Its translation: CASSAEVGTPYGYTF.